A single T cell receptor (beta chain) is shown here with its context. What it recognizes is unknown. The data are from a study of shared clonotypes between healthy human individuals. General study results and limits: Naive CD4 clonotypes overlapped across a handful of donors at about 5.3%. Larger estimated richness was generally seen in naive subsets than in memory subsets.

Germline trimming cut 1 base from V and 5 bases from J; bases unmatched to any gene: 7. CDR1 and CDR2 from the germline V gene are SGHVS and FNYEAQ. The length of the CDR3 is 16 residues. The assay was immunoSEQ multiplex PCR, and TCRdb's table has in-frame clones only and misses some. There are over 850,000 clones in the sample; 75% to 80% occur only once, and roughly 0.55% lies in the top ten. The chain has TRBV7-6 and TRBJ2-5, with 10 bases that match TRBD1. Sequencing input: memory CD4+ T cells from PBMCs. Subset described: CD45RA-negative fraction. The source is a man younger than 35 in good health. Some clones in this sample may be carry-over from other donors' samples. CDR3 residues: CASSLVGTGAWETQYF. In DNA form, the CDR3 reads TGTGCCAGCAGCTTAGTGGGGACAGGGGCTTGGGAGACCCAGTACTTC.